This record covers a single TCR beta chain. Antigen specificity is unknown. The repertoire was sequenced with immunoSEQ multiplex PCR; TCRdb's copy has only in-frame clones and lacks some. The profile shows about 33,000 clones, approximately 75% of them singletons. The study gave focal radiation plus ipilimumab CTLA-4 blockade to patients with chemo-refractory metastatic non-small-cell lung cancer. The sample comes from a study of radiotherapy plus CTLA-4 blockade in lung cancer. Notes on the study in general: Researchers report tumor-derived TCR clones expanding in blood after radiotherapy plus ipilimumab.

This CDR3 is 20 amino acids long. Here the sequenced sample was peripheral blood, taken from a patient treated with radiotherapy plus ipilimumab. The clonotype was recovered from a human donor with non-small cell lung cancer that progressed on radiotherapy plus ipilimumab. The chain links TRBV21-1 to TRBJ1-6; the table's D gene call, TRBD1, was not cross checked with the DNA. TRBV21-1 is flagged as a pseudogene. The chain's CDR3 is CASSRSGTGNPNSYNSPLHF. CDR3 bases: TGTGCCAGCAGCAGGAGCGGGACAGGCAACCCAAACTCCTATAATTCACCCCTCCACTTT.